This TCR beta chain was recorded in a study of shared clonotypes between healthy human individuals. Cells designated naive CD8 were CD45RO-negative and were positively selected for CCR7, with terminally differentiated effector memory CD45RA+ cells excluded. Source study methods: ImmunoSEQ sequences covered only the junction and lacked quality scores; filtering therefore differed. Clones were sequenced by immunoSEQ multiplex PCR, and TCRdb holds only the in-frame ones, with some missing. That table supplies the V and J calls and clone size; D and trimming were determined from the DNA. The repertoire holds around 2.1 million clones, under 95% seen once, with under 2% in the top ten. Trimming pared 0 bases from V and 4 bases from J, leaving 8 bases between. The germline V gene encodes CDR1 SGHNT and CDR2 YENEEA. There are 14 residues in the CDR3.

The sequence derives from a young man in good health. Some clones in this sample may be carry-over from other donors' samples. The V call is TRBV11-3, the J call TRBJ2-3, with D perhaps matching TRBD1 (6 bases). The source material was naive CD8+ T cells from PBMCs. The CDR3 region has the DNA TGTGCCAGCAGCTTAGATGGGGGCCCAGATACGCAGTATTTT. Amino acid sequence: CASSLDGGPDTQYF.